This T cell receptor (beta chain) was sequenced for a study of spatial heterogeneity in lung cancer. Study background: Matched bulk RNA-seq yielded a T cell transcriptional module score. Counts of TCR transcripts in tumor regions correlated strongly with that score. Raw-read counts averaged over ten per unique TCR and UMI combination. The study, taken as a whole, reports: Higher tumor mutation counts went along with higher counts of expanded intratumoral alpha and beta TCRs.

Points on this clonotype: Its antigen is unknown.

TCRdb re-called the 5' RACE reads with MiXCR, one entry per CDR3 protein. The sample holds fewer than 30,000 distinct CDR3 sequences, more than 5.5% seen once. Regarding time point: sample taken at primary tumor resection. The sequenced material consisted of unsorted whole RNA from tumor, nontumor lung or frozen PBMC. The V gene's germline CDR1 is SGHRS and CDR2 YFSETQ. The V end lost 5 bases, the J end lost 0 bases, and 11 bases lay between the germline ends. The CDR3 runs to 15 residues. This specimen consisted of lung tumor tissue, obtained at surgery. This receptor was obtained from a male donor with early-stage non-small cell lung cancer. J is TRBJ2-2 and V is TRBV5-1; D is perhaps TRBD1 or TRBD2 (5 bases each). The CDR3 sequence: CASSSQGANTGELFF. The CDR3, as DNA: TGCGCCAGCAGTTCTCAGGGAGCGAACACCGGGGAGCTGTTTTTT.